This T cell receptor beta chain was captured in a study of response to subunit inactivated influenza vaccine. The study, taken as a whole, reports: That few new T cells are recruited by each seasonal influenza vaccination was the authors' suggestion.

TCRdb analysed the RT-PCR reads with MiXCR anew, one entry per CDR3 protein. The sample holds over 300,000 distinct CDR3 sequences, 20% to 25% seen once. Points on this clonotype: What it binds is not known.

The CDR3 covers 16 residues. The V end lost 1 base, the J end lost 6 bases, and 15 bases lay between the germline ends. Germline CDR1 SGHTA, CDR2 FQGNSA. The origin of this receptor is a man between 50 and 69 years old who received an inactivated influenza vaccine. The V gene is TRBV7-2, the J gene TRBJ1-4; D perhaps matches TRBD1 (5 bases). Sequences were derived from PBMCs from blood, sampled roughly 20 months after vaccination. CDR3 nucleotide sequence: TGTGCCAGCAGCTTAGTGGCCTTCCGAGGGGATGAAAAACTGTTTTTT. This encodes CASSLVAFRGDEKLFF.